These T cell receptor beta chains were read from a single sample in a study of glioma-infiltrating T cells. Via MiXCR, TCRdb re-called the multiplex PCR reads, giving one row per CDR3 protein. In the table there are roughly 100,000 distinct CDR3 sequences, about 30% of which are singletons. The specimen was glioma tissue, nonneoplastic brain tissue, or PBMCs (not recorded which). All receptors derive from a human donor with low-grade glioma or glioblastoma, undergoing nonglioma brain surgery, or in good health (not recorded which). The CDR3 runs from the conserved cysteine through the conserved F or W. A D gene is named only where the DNA matches it firmly. Not all rows give a size; the values are once, few, many and, for expanded clones, a class.

D gene,V gene,J gene,clone size,CDR3 DNA,CDR3 protein
NA,TRBV11-3,TRBJ2-7,few,TGTGCCAGCAGAAGGTCCCAAGGCGACGAGCAGTACTTC,CASRRSQGDEQYF
TRBD1,TRBV5-4,TRBJ1-1,NA,TGTGCCAGCAGCTTGGGGGGGGGACAGGTCAACACTGAAGCTTTCTTT,CASSLGGGQVNTEAFF
NA,TRBV2,TRBJ1-5,few,TGTGCCAGCAGTGCCGAATGGGGAAATCAGCCCCAGCATTTT,CASSAEWGNQPQHF
TRBD2,TRBV6-2/TRBV6-3,TRBJ2-7,many,TGTGCCAGCAGTTACTCGGAGCGGGGGAACTACGAGCAGTACTTC,CASSYSERGNYEQYF
TRBD2,TRBV7-2,TRBJ2-5,few,TGTGCCAGCAGTCTTAGCGGGGTCGGACAAGAGACCCAGTACTTC,CASSLSGVGQETQYF
NA,TRBV7-3,TRBJ2-1,NA,TGTGCCAGCAGCCTGGGGGTCGGGGAGCAGTTCTTC,CASSLGVGEQFF
NA,TRBV15,TRBJ1-3,many,TGTGCCACCAGCAGAGACGGACAGAGCTCTGGAAACACCATATATTTT,CATSRDGQSSGNTIYF
NA,TRBV19,TRBJ1-3,many,TGTGCCAGCACTGGAAACACCATATATTTT,CASTGNTIYF
TRBD2,TRBV12-3/TRBV12-4,TRBJ2-7,NA,TGTGCCAGCAGTTTGGCGACTAGCGGGGGGAACGAGCAGTACTTC,CASSLATSGGNEQYF
NA,TRBV24-1,TRBJ2-1,many,TGTGCCACCAGTGACAGGTCAAGCGGAGTAGTACGAGAGCAGTTCTTC,CATSDRSSGVVREQFF
NA,TRBV4-1,TRBJ2-7,few,TGCGCCAGCAGCCAAGATTTCCGGGGGATCTACGAGCAGTACTTC,CASSQDFRGIYEQYF
TRBD1,TRBV20-1,TRBJ2-7,many,TGCAGTTCGCTCGGACAGGGGGCAAGCGAGCAGTACTTC,CSSLGQGASEQYF
NA,TRBV6-1,TRBJ1-2,many,TGTGCCAGCAGTGGACCGGACACCTATGGCTACACCTTC,CASSGPDTYGYTF
TRBD2,TRBV6-2/TRBV6-3,TRBJ2-3,many,TGTGCCAGCAGTTCCCCTAGCGGGGGGGCAATAAGGGATACGCAGTATTTT,CASSSPSGGAIRDTQYF
NA,TRBV2,TRBJ1-1,few,TGTGCCAGCAGTGCAGGTCTGAGGGGAGCTTTCTTT,CASSAGLRGAFF
NA,TRBV7-6,TRBJ2-3,many,TGTGCCAGCAGCTTAGTAGGAGCGGGTCGAAGCACAGATACGCAGTATTTT,CASSLVGAGRSTDTQYF
TRBD1,TRBV14,TRBJ2-6,NA,TGTGCCAGCAGCCAAGCAGGGGGAAACGTCCTGACTTTC,CASSQAGGNVLTF
NA,TRBV7-9,TRBJ2-2,NA,TGTGCCAGCAGCTTTGGGGTGACCGGGGAGCTGTTTTTT,CASSFGVTGELFF